This entry describes one T cell receptor (beta chain). Its cognate antigen is unknown. This sample stems from a study of cytomegalovirus exposure and HLA in healthy donors. Notes on the study in general: TCR beta chains numbering under 200 were designated cytomegalovirus-associated.

The PCR made use of 60 Vbeta and 13 Jbeta primers. The data were produced by immunoSEQ multiplex PCR, yet TCRdb's version contains in-frame clones alone and is incomplete. The repertoire holds 100,000 to 120,000 clones, with about 78% as singletons. Germline CDR1 SGHKS, CDR2 YYEKEE (reference sequence). The CDR3 spans 16 residues. V was trimmed by 4 bases and J by 0 bases, leaving 14 bases between them. The V gene is TRBV5-5, the J gene TRBJ1-5; unclear D gene. The sample consisted of PBMCs. The sequence came from a man aged 30-40 years in good health and CMV-seronegative. In DNA, the CDR3 is TGTGCCAGCAGCCCCAACCCCACGGGTAGCAATCAGCCCCAGCATTTT. This gives the protein CASSPNPTGSNQPQHF.